The text below deals with one TCR beta chain. V lost 5 bases, J lost 1 base, and 12 bases lay in between. Germline-derived CDR1 and CDR2 are MNHNY and SVGAGI (reference sequence). This CDR3 region has 15 residues. This entry comes from a study of human T cells and chemical hapten exposure. The time point is: healthy volunteer bleed at 2 weeks. It was from unfractionated whole blood that total RNA was extracted. TCRdb ran MiXCR on the RACE reads and lists one entry per CDR3 protein. The table lists 130,000 or so distinct CDR3 sequences, approximately 9% of them singletons, with roughly 1.6% in the top ten.

The rearrangement uses TRBV6-6 and TRBJ1-5; tentatively, D is TRBD1 (5 bases). Sequenced material: whole blood. This receptor was identified in a male donor in good health. Some clones in this sample may be carry-over from other donors' samples. The CDR3 sequence: CASSHEGNSNQPQHF. The CDR3 bases are TGTGCCAGCAGTCATGAGGGGAACAGCAATCAGCCCCAGCATTTT.